Listed below are T cell receptor beta chains from one sample, sequenced in a study of vaccination effects on CD4 cells after COVID-19. The repertoire was sequenced with immunoSEQ multiplex PCR; TCRdb's copy has only in-frame clones and lacks some. The sample records some 40,000 clones, 55% to 80% being singletons. Their cognate antigens are unknown. Sequenced here: CD4+ T cells from PBMCs cultured without peptide, sampled after COVID-19 vaccination. The receptors were sampled from a human donor who received a COVID-19 vaccine. The CDR3 runs from the conserved cysteine through the conserved F or W. The order of the fields is D gene, J gene, clone size, V gene, CDR3 DNA, CDR3 protein. The D gene is left open where the match is weak. Some rows have no size entry. The others give once, few or many, or a class for an expanded clone.

D: NA; J: TRBJ1-6; size: NA; V: TRBV4-1; DNA: TGCGCCAGCAGCCAAGAAAATCCGTTCATTTCACCCCTCCACTTT; CDR3: CASSQENPFISPLHF
D: TRBD1; J: TRBJ1-5; size: NA; V: TRBV25-1; DNA: TGTGCCAGCAGCGGAGCGACAGGGATGAGCAATCAGCCCCAGCATTTT; CDR3: CASSGATGMSNQPQHF
D: NA; J: TRBJ1-1; size: NA; V: TRBV27; DNA: TGTGCCAGCAGCCAACAGTTCATGAACACTGAAGCTTTCTTT; CDR3: CASSQQFMNTEAFF
D: TRBD2; J: TRBJ2-7; size: once; V: TRBV7-6; DNA: TGTGCCAGCAGCTCCAGACTAGCGGGAGACGAGCAGTACTTC; CDR3: CASSSRLAGDEQYF
D: TRBD2; J: TRBJ2-1; size: NA; V: TRBV19; DNA: TGTGCCAGTTTAAGTCCCCTAGCGGGAGCTGGTGAGCAGTTCTTC; CDR3: CASLSPLAGAGEQFF
D: NA; J: TRBJ2-5; size: NA; V: TRBV7-8; DNA: TGTGCCAGCAGCTTAGGAGCGCAAGAGACCCAGTACTTC; CDR3: CASSLGAQETQYF
D: NA; J: TRBJ2-3; size: few; V: TRBV2; DNA: TGTGCCAGCAGTGAAATAAGCACAGATACGCAGTATTTT; CDR3: CASSEISTDTQYF
D: NA; J: TRBJ2-5; size: NA; V: TRBV2; DNA: TGTGCCAGCAGTGAAAGGGCAGTCCCTGAAGAGACCCAGTACTTC; CDR3: CASSERAVPEETQYF
D: NA; J: TRBJ1-5; size: NA; V: TRBV6-5; DNA: TGTGCCAGCAGTCTACTTAGCAATCAGCCCCAGCATTTT; CDR3: CASSLLSNQPQHF
D: NA; J: TRBJ2-7; size: NA; V: TRBV6-5; DNA: TGTGCCAGCAGTTACGAGGGGGGGGGAACCTACGAGCAGTACTTC; CDR3: CASSYEGGGTYEQYF
D: NA; J: TRBJ2-2; size: NA; V: TRBV10-1; DNA: TGCGCCAGCAGCAGGGCTGCCGGGGAGCTGTTTTTT; CDR3: CASSRAAGELFF
D: TRBD1; J: TRBJ1-3; size: few; V: TRBV30; DNA: TGTGCCTGGAGGACAGGGGTTGGAAACACCATATATTTT; CDR3: CAWRTGVGNTIYF
D: NA; J: TRBJ2-7; size: NA; V: TRBV6-1; DNA: TGTGCCAGCAGTGAGAGGCAGGGCTACGAGCAGTACTTC; CDR3: CASSERQGYEQYF